These 12 T cell receptor beta chains were all obtained from the same sample, sequenced in a study of cytomegalovirus exposure and HLA in healthy donors. The PCR had 60 Vbeta and 13 Jbeta primers. Sequencing was performed with immunoSEQ multiplex PCR; in TCRdb, only in-frame clones are kept and a portion is missing. The sample contains 100,000 or so clones, about 15% of which appear only once. The sample consisted of PBMCs. All receptors come from a female donor in good health and CMV-seronegative.

V gene TRBV4-1 combines with J gene TRBJ1-2; weak D call: TRBD1 (6 bases). The CDR3 is 13 residues long. The germline gives CDR1 MGHRA, CDR2 YSYEKL. Trimming took off 1 base at V and 5 bases at J, with 8 bases between the two ends. The CDR3 DNA sequence: TGCGCCAGCAGCCAAGCAGGGGTGTATGGCTACACCTTC. This gives the protein CASSQAGVYGYTF.

This clone was seen a few times. This chain joins TRBV7-6 and TRBJ2-1, with D maybe TRBD2 (6 bases). The germline CDR1 and CDR2 sequences are SGHVS and FNYEAQ. Trimming took off 0 bases at V and 9 bases at J, with 9 bases between the two ends. CDR3 length: 13 residues. This CDR3 reads CASSLAGGGEQFF. CDR3 nucleotides: TGTGCCAGCAGCTTAGCGGGGGGAGGTGAGCAGTTCTTC.

V is TRBV6-5 and J is TRBJ2-5; tentatively, D is TRBD1 (6 bases). Per germline, CDR1 MNHEY and CDR2 SVGAGI. Trimming cost V 6 bases and J 4 bases, with 15 bases left between them. This CDR3 region has 14 residues. The CDR3 is CASSLGARRETQYF. The CDR3 DNA sequence: TGTGCCAGCAGCTTGGGGGCGCGTAGAGAGACCCAGTACTTC.

The rearrangement uses TRBV15 and TRBJ2-7; TRBD1 matches 11 bases. The CDR3 runs 15 residues. CDR1 LNHNV and CDR2 YYDKDF come from the germline V gene (reference sequence). J was trimmed by 5 bases and V by 5 bases; bases with no gene match: 8. The CDR3 protein is CATSPRDRGYDEQYF. The CDR3 DNA reads as TGTGCCACCAGCCCCCGGGACAGGGGGTACGACGAGCAGTACTTC.

The table lists this clone with a few counts. This sequence joins TRBV11-2 and TRBJ1-2; D is uncertain. The CDR3 spans 14 residues. Germline V gene data show CDR1 as SGHAT and CDR2 as FQNNGV. Between the trimmed V and J ends, which lost 0 bases and 5 bases, there was a span of 10 bases. Here the CDR3 reads CASSLDPGEYGYTF. CDR3 nucleotide sequence: TGTGCCAGCAGCTTAGATCCCGGGGAGTATGGCTACACCTTC.

This clone was counted between two and nine times. The V gene is TRBV13, the J gene TRBJ2-2, with a weak D call TRBD2 (6 bases). V lost 5 bases, J lost 5 bases, and 15 bases lay in between. From germline, CDR1 is PRHDT and CDR2 FYEKMQ (reference sequence). The CDR3 runs 15 residues. CDR3 region: CASSERGSGTGELFF. CDR3 coding DNA: TGTGCCAGCAGCGAACGGGGGAGTGGTACCGGGGAGCTGTTTTTT.

V is TRBV2 and J is TRBJ1-5, with 7 bases that match TRBD1. The germline gives CDR1 SNHLY, CDR2 FYNNEI. The CDR3 is made up of 13 amino acids. The junction had 7 bases not matched to a gene; V was cut back by 9 bases and J by 5 bases. Here the CDR3 DNA reads TGTGCCAGTAGACAGGGATTGGATCAGCCCCAGCATTTT. Encoded protein: CASRQGLDQPQHF.

This clone has more than one count but fewer than ten. J is TRBJ1-4 and V is TRBV30; TRBD1 might be the D (6 bases). Germline CDR1 and CDR2: GTSNPN and SVGIG (reference sequence). V gave up 2 bases and J gave up 0 bases, with 7 bases separating them. The CDR3 has 14 amino acids. The CDR3 DNA follows: TGTGCCTGGAGTAGGACAGCAACTAATGAAAAACTGTTTTTT. It encodes CAWSRTATNEKLFF.

This sequence joins TRBV5-4 and TRBJ1-6; TRBD1 matches at 8 bases. The CDR3 consists of 16 residues. Trimming removed 1 base from V and 5 bases from J; junction bases left unmatched: 5. CDR1 and CDR2 from the germline V gene are SGHNT and YYREEE (reference sequence). CDR3 DNA: TGTGCCAGCAGCTTGTACAGGGGGATTGATAATTCACCCCTCCACTTT. Translating it yields CASSLYRGIDNSPLHF.

V gene TRBV7-8 combines with J gene TRBJ1-5; D perhaps matches TRBD1 (6 bases). Germline V gene sequence: CDR1 SGHVS, CDR2 FQNEAQ. V lost 4 bases and J lost 1, with 8 bases in between. The CDR3 totals 14 residues. In nucleotides, the CDR3 is TGTGCCAGCAGCTCCAGGGGAAGCAATCAGCCCCAGCATTTT. This codes for CASSSRGSNQPQHF.

A note on this clone: Other nucleotide sequences in the sample specify the same CDR3. This chain links TRBV30 with TRBJ2-3, with TRBD2 matching 9 bases. Trimming at V came to 1 base and at J to 1 base, leaving 9 bases not matched to a gene. The germline CDR1 and CDR2 sequences are GTSNPN and SVGIG (reference sequence). The CDR3 spans 17 residues. CDR3 bases: TGTGCCTGGAGTGGCGTGCGGGAGGGCCGGGGCACAGATACGCAGTATTTT. Protein: CAWSGVREGRGTDTQYF.

This clone has a handful of counts. V is TRBV19 and J is TRBJ1-1, with 7 bases identical to TRBD1. Per germline, CDR1 LNHDA and CDR2 SQIVND (reference sequence). The CDR3 covers 13 residues. V lost 5 bases and J lost 4; bases outside the gene matches: 4. CDR3 protein: CASSSTGATEAFF. The CDR3 DNA sequence: TGTGCCAGTAGTTCTACAGGGGCCACTGAAGCTTTCTTT.